These 18 T cell receptor beta chains were sequenced from one sample in a study of shared clonotypes between healthy human individuals. The repertoire was sequenced with immunoSEQ multiplex PCR; TCRdb's copy has only in-frame clones and lacks some. The data contain hundreds of thousands of clones, around 95% of them singletons. The naive CD8 fraction comprised CD45RO-negative cells positively selected for CCR7 and excluded terminally differentiated effector memory CD45RA+ cells. Material for sequencing was naive CD8+ T cells sorted from blood. The receptor source for this set is a woman aged 30 to 39 in good health.

This clone was found once. At the DNA level, this CDR3 is encoded by other sequences in the same sample as well. The V call is TRBV7-9, the J call TRBJ2-7, with unresolved D. The V and J ends lost 1 base and 4 bases respectively, with 5 bases between them. Per the germline V gene, CDR1 is SEHNR and CDR2 is FQNEAQ (reference sequence). This CDR3 contains 12 residues. For the CDR3, the DNA is TGTGCCAGCAGCTTAGGGGATTACGAGCAGTACTTC. Translating it yields CASSLGDYEQYF.

As concerns this clone: At the DNA level, this CDR3 is encoded by other sequences in the same sample as well. The CDR3 region has the DNA TGTGCCAGCAGCTTGGACGGTTCCTACGAGCAGTACTTC. Translation gives CASSLDGSYEQYF. The chain combines TRBV7-9 with TRBJ2-7; D ambiguous. CDR1 is SEHNR and CDR2 is FQNEAQ in the germline V gene (reference sequence). V was pared by 3 bases and J by 1 base, with 7 bases between. The CDR3 has 13 amino acids.

V usage is TRBV18 and J usage is TRBJ2-7; 7 positions agree with TRBD1. Looked up from germline, CDR1 is KGHSH and CDR2 is LQKENI. J was trimmed by 7 bases and V by 6 bases; bases with no gene match: 12. This CDR3 has 14 amino acids. The CDR3 DNA reads as TGTGCCAGCTCCCCCCGCGACAGGGTGGGTGAGCAGTACTTC. Translating it yields CASSPRDRVGEQYF.

This rearrangement joins TRBV20-1 to TRBJ2-5; tentatively, D is TRBD2 (5 bases). V lost 4 bases, J lost 11 bases, and 14 bases lay in between. This CDR3 contains 11 residues. Per the germline V gene, CDR1 is DFQATT and CDR2 is SNEGSKA (reference sequence). The CDR3, as DNA: TGCAGTGCTAAACTTCTAGCCGTACAGTACTTC. This encodes CSAKLLAVQYF.

V is TRBV13 and J is TRBJ2-7, with TRBD1 matching 9 bases. J gave up 0 bases and V 7 bases, and 4 bases lay outside the gene matches. In germline, CDR1 is PRHDT, CDR2 FYEKMQ (reference sequence). The CDR3 length is 14 residues. Here the CDR3 reads CASTLDRGSYEQYF. The CDR3 nucleotides read TGTGCCAGCACCCTGGACAGGGGCTCCTACGAGCAGTACTTC.

Regarding this clone: In the same sample, other DNA sequences code for this CDR3. The chain is built from TRBV9 and TRBJ2-7; 8 bases map to TRBD1. This CDR3 has 15 residues. The V segment lost 0 bases and the J segment 0 bases; nucleotides outside the gene matches: 2. The germline V gene encodes CDR1 SGDLS and CDR2 YYNGEE. CDR3 nucleotides: TGTGCCAGCAGCGTAGATGGGACAGGCTCCTACGAGCAGTACTTC. Its protein is CASSVDGTGSYEQYF.

The V gene is TRBV7-6, the J gene TRBJ2-7, with TRBD1 matching 10 bases. V was pared by 5 bases and J by 3 bases, with 4 bases of the junction left unmatched. The length of the CDR3 is 14 residues. Germline CDR1 SGHVS, CDR2 FNYEAQ. In nucleotides, the CDR3 is TGTGCCAGCAGCCCGACAGGGGGCAACTACGAGCAGTACTTC. It specifies CASSPTGGNYEQYF.

The rearrangement joins TRBV27 to TRBJ2-2; the D call may be TRBD1 or TRBD2 (6 bases each). V was trimmed by 2 bases and J by 6 bases, leaving 10 bases between them. CDR3 length: 14 amino acids. Germline CDR1 reads MNHEY; CDR2 reads SMNVEV (reference sequence). The CDR3 reads CASSLIGGPGELFF. CDR3 nucleotides: TGTGCCAGCAGTTTAATTGGGGGGCCCGGGGAGCTGTTTTTT.

The J gene is TRBJ1-2, the V gene TRBV4-1; D not certain. V lost 4 bases, J lost 4 bases, and 22 bases lay in between. Germline CDR1 MGHRA, CDR2 YSYEKL. The CDR3 is 17 residues long. CDR3 nucleotide sequence: TGCGCCAGCAGCCTAAGAGAGTCCACCGAGATGGGCTATGGCTACACCTTC. Translating gives CASSLRESTEMGYGYTF.

Details on this clone: Other DNA sequences in the sample encode the same CDR3. V and J are TRBV27 and TRBJ1-2; the D is unclear. The germline gives CDR1 MNHEY, CDR2 SMNVEV (reference sequence). The CDR3 spans 13 residues. Trimming took 3 bases from V and 2 from J, leaving 7 bases between them. CDR3 nucleotide sequence: TGTGCCAGCAGTTTTGGGCAAAACTATGGCTACACCTTC. It codes for CASSFGQNYGYTF.

The chain employs TRBV5-6 and TRBJ1-1; D possibly corresponds to TRBD1 (6 bases). The CDR3 totals 14 residues. Germline V lookup: CDR1 SGHDT, CDR2 YYEEEE. V was shortened by 2 bases and J by 4 bases, with 12 bases between the two germline ends. The CDR3 DNA sequence: TGTGCCAGCAGCTTAGGGGGGGCTGGCACTGAAGCTTTCTTT. Protein product: CASSLGGAGTEAFF.

The rearrangement joins TRBV7-8 to TRBJ2-3; D ambiguous. Germline V lookup: CDR1 SGHVS, CDR2 FQNEAQ. Trimming cost V 5 bases and J 4 bases, with 10 bases left between them. The CDR3 loop spans 13 amino acids. The CDR3 spells CASSGLAADTQYF. Written as DNA, the CDR3 is TGTGCCAGCAGCGGATTAGCAGCAGATACGCAGTATTTT.

This clone has only one observation. This rearrangement joins TRBV9 to TRBJ1-2; tentatively, D is TRBD1 (5 bases). The CDR3 loop spans 18 amino acids. The germline V and J ends were trimmed by 1 base and 2 bases, with 21 bases remaining between them. Germline CDR1 SGDLS, CDR2 YYNGEE. CDR3 DNA sequence: TGTGCCAGCAGCGTACCACAGGCGACAACAGAACTAAACTATGGCTACACCTTC. It encodes CASSVPQATTELNYGYTF.

The chain links TRBV27 to TRBJ2-1; TRBD1 matches at 12 bases. Germline values: CDR1 MNHEY, CDR2 SMNVEV (reference sequence). The CDR3 runs 14 residues. V shed 3 bases, J shed 9 bases, and the junction held 3 bases outside the gene matches. This CDR3 reads CASSFGTGGSEQFF. CDR3 nucleotides: TGTGCCAGCAGTTTCGGGACAGGGGGCAGTGAGCAGTTCTTC.

CDR3 in amino acids: CASSLRGDEQFF. The CDR3 DNA is TGTGCCAGCAGTTTAAGGGGCGATGAGCAGTTCTTC. The J gene is TRBJ2-1, the V gene TRBV28; TRBD1 might be the D (5 bases). From germline, CDR1 is MDHEN and CDR2 SYDVKM. Trimming removed 2 bases from V and 8 bases from J, with 7 bases in between. The CDR3 covers 12 residues.

This chain connects TRBV27 to TRBJ2-2; D is possibly TRBD2 (7 bases). This CDR3 comprises 10 residues. V lost 10 bases to trimming and J lost 9 bases, with 9 bases between them. Germline-derived CDR1 and CDR2 are MNHEY and SMNVEV (reference sequence). The CDR3 region is CATGGRELFF. The DNA of the CDR3 is TGTGCCACCGGGGGGCGGGAGCTGTTTTTT.

The rearrangement uses TRBV11-3 and TRBJ1-2; no clear D gene. The germline V gene encodes CDR1 SGHNT and CDR2 YENEEA. V was clipped by 2 bases and J by 6 bases, with 13 bases between them. This CDR3 is built from 14 residues. The CDR3: CASSLIGAADGYTF. The CDR3 nucleotides read TGTGCCAGCAGCTTAATAGGAGCAGCCGATGGCTACACCTTC.

The J gene is TRBJ1-2, the V gene TRBV28, with D tentatively TRBD1 (5 bases). Trimming shortened V by 4 bases and J by 0 bases, and 12 bases separated the two germline ends. In germline, CDR1 is MDHEN, CDR2 SYDVKM. This CDR3 comprises 15 residues. This CDR3 reads CASSSVWGTNYGYTF. CDR3 DNA sequence: TGTGCCAGCAGTTCCGTGTGGGGGACTAACTATGGCTACACCTTC.